A selection of T cell receptor beta chains follows, all from one sample in a study of T cells in narcolepsy. The method was immunoSEQ multiplex PCR; TCRdb's version includes in-frame clones alone and lacks a portion of them. The repertoire holds tens of thousands of clones, with more than 80% as singletons. Sequences were obtained from CD45RA- memory CD4+ T cells from PBMCs. The receptors derive from a human donor with narcolepsy. Each CDR3 is given with its conserved first and last residue. D genes are given only for firm matches. The size entry is marked missing in some rows and otherwise reads once, few, many or a size class.

D	V	J	size	CDR3	DNA
.	TRBV19	TRBJ1-2	once	CASSINAGNYGYTF	TGTGCCAGTAGTATAAACGCAGGGAACTATGGCTACACCTTC
.	TRBV6-1	TRBJ2-1	.	CASSDFLTGAQFF	TGTGCCAGCAGTGACTTCCTAACGGGGGCGCAGTTCTTC
.	TRBV6-1	TRBJ1-5	.	CASIRGAGGQPQHF	TGTGCCAGCATTCGGGGGGCGGGCGGTCAGCCCCAGCATTTT
TRBD2	TRBV5-6	TRBJ2-7	.	CASSLVQGGGAYEQYF	TGTGCCAGCAGCTTGGTCCAGGGCGGGGGGGCCTACGAGCAGTACTTC
TRBD1	TRBV5-4	TRBJ2-7	.	CASSLEQGRHEQYF	TGTGCCAGCAGCTTGGAACAGGGGAGACACGAGCAGTACTTC
.	TRBV30	TRBJ1-5	.	CAWSSAGWGGGNQPQHF	TGTGCCTGGAGTTCCGCGGGGTGGGGCGGGGGCAATCAGCCCCAGCATTTT
.	TRBV29-1	TRBJ2-3	.	CSVELAVTSTDTQYF	TGCAGCGTTGAGCTGGCGGTTACTTCCACAGATACGCAGTATTTT
.	TRBV14	TRBJ1-1	.	CASSQAKPRIENTEAFF	TGTGCCAGCAGCCAAGCGAAACCCAGGATAGAGAACACTGAAGCTTTCTTT
.	TRBV7-9	TRBJ1-2	.	CASSRTGDNGYTF	TGTGCCAGCAGCCGTACAGGAGACAATGGCTACACCTTC
.	TRBV2	TRBJ2-2	.	CASKGFRGNTGELFF	TGTGCCAGCAAAGGGTTCAGGGGGAACACCGGGGAGCTGTTTTTT
TRBD1	TRBV30	TRBJ1-4	.	CAWSAPWGQGNEKLFF	TGTGCCTGGAGTGCCCCATGGGGACAGGGAAATGAAAAACTGTTTTTT
.	TRBV12-2	TRBJ1-4	.	CASRLAVRKLFF	TGTGCAAGTCGCTTAGCTGTTCGAAAACTGTTTTTT
TRBD2	TRBV5-4	TRBJ2-5	.	CASSFRLAGLETQYF	TGTGCCAGCAGCTTCAGACTAGCGGGGCTTGAGACCCAGTACTTC
.	TRBV2	TRBJ1-1	.	CASRRGAGITEAFF	TGTGCCAGCAGGCGGGGGGCTGGGATCACTGAAGCTTTCTTT
TRBD1	TRBV27	TRBJ1-2	.	CASSQRGTGDLRGYTF	TGTGCCAGCAGCCAAAGGGGAACAGGGGACCTGAGGGGCTACACCTTC
.	TRBV28	TRBJ1-2	.	CASGQIYGYTF	TGTGCCAGCGGACAAATCTATGGCTACACCTTC
TRBD1	TRBV11-2	TRBJ1-2	.	CASRRDRNYGYTF	TGTGCCAGCAGACGGGACAGAAACTATGGCTACACCTTC
.	TRBV6-5	TRBJ2-5	few	CASSYSEGGHETQYF	TGTGCCAGCAGTTACTCGGAGGGGGGGCATGAGACCCAGTACTTC
.	TRBV29-1	TRBJ1-2	.	CSVEDQTGDHGGYTF	TGCAGCGTTGAAGATCAAACGGGCGATCACGGTGGCTACACCTTC
.	TRBV19	TRBJ2-1	.	CACQLQGAGGNEQFF	TGTGCCTGTCAGCTCCAAGGGGCAGGCGGGAATGAGCAGTTCTTC
.	TRBV15	TRBJ2-7	.	CATRGSHWNNGEEQYF	TGTGCCACCCGAGGCAGCCACTGGAACAATGGCGAAGAGCAGTACTTC
TRBD1	TRBV28	TRBJ1-2	.	CASGAGGHRGYTF	TGTGCCAGCGGAGCAGGGGGCCACAGAGGCTACACCTTC
.	TRBV25-1	TRBJ1-1	.	CASSGTGLGTEAFF	TGTGCCAGCAGTGGTACGGGGTTGGGGACTGAAGCTTTCTTT
.	TRBV6-5	TRBJ1-1	.	CASRTDRPNTEAFF	TGTGCCAGCAGGACTGACAGGCCGAACACTGAAGCTTTCTTT
.	TRBV19	TRBJ1-1	.	CASSIVGGRAFF	TGTGCCAGTAGTATTGTCGGTGGGAGAGCTTTCTTT
TRBD2	TRBV14	TRBJ2-1	.	CASSQDLGLAGNEQFF	TGTGCCAGCAGCCAAGATCTGGGACTAGCGGGGAATGAGCAGTTCTTC
.	TRBV28	TRBJ2-6	.	CASSPALSGANVLTF	TGTGCCAGCAGTCCAGCATTATCTGGGGCCAACGTCCTGACTTTC
.	TRBV6-1	TRBJ1-1	.	CASMPTGHTEAFF	TGTGCCAGCATGCCGACAGGCCACACTGAAGCTTTCTTT
TRBD1	TRBV10-3	TRBJ1-6	.	CAISESQQGAGSPLHF	TGTGCCATCAGTGAGTCACAACAGGGGGCAGGTTCACCCCTCCACTTT
.	TRBV10-3	TRBJ1-1	few	CAISEAMNTEAFF	TGTGCCATCAGTGAAGCCATGAACACTGAAGCTTTCTTT
TRBD2	TRBV7-3	TRBJ2-1	.	CASSLSGGAYNEQFF	TGTGCCAGCAGCCTTAGCGGGGGGGCCTACAATGAGCAGTTCTTC
.	TRBV19	TRBJ1-5	.	CASSPQGTGAPQHF	TGTGCCAGTAGTCCCCAGGGGACCGGAGCGCCCCAGCATTTT
TRBD1	TRBV5-5	TRBJ2-7	.	CASSLRSGQPKLRSSYEQYF	TGTGCCAGCAGCTTGAGGTCGGGACAGCCAAAGTTAAGGAGCTCCTACGAGCAGTACTTC
.	TRBV6-1	TRBJ2-5	.	CASTRQGGETQYF	TGTGCCAGCACCCGACAGGGAGGGGAGACCCAGTACTTC
.	TRBV4-2	TRBJ1-2	.	CASSQDRGGQGYTF	TGTGCCAGCAGCCAAGATAGGGGGGGGCAGGGCTACACCTTC